A single sample gave rise to the 13 T cell receptor beta chains below, sequenced in a study of T cell repertoires in cytomegalovirus infection. Using its own MiXCR run on the reads, TCRdb lists one record per CDR3 protein. Among fewer than 550,000 distinct CDR3 sequences listed, roughly 10% were seen once. Sequences were obtained from PBMCs. The receptors shown here come from a human donor in good health (CMV status not recorded). Some clones in this sample may be carry-over from other donors' samples.

This clonotype has a count of ten or more. The V call is TRBV4-1, the J call TRBJ1-1; tentatively, D is TRBD1 (5 bases). Germline V gene data show CDR1 as MGHRA and CDR2 as YSYEKL. The germline V and J ends were trimmed by 8 bases and 3 bases, with 13 bases remaining between them. The CDR3 has 13 amino acids. The CDR3 DNA follows: TGCGCCAGCGCCCGGGGGGTTGACACTGAAGCTTTCTTT. Amino acid sequence: CASARGVDTEAFF.

The sample holds many counts of this clonotype. The chain uses TRBV12-3 or TRBV12-4 and TRBJ2-6; D is tentatively TRBD1 or TRBD2 (5 bases each). This CDR3 has 15 amino acids. Between the trimmed V and J ends, which lost 7 bases and 4 bases, there was a span of 14 bases. The CDR3 loop is CASTLGVSGANVLTF. Written as DNA, the CDR3 is TGTGCCAGCACCCTGGGGGTCTCCGGGGCCAACGTCCTGACTTTC.

The table lists this clonotype with many counts. The chain is built from TRBV3-1 and TRBJ2-1, with 10 bases identical to TRBD2. There are 19 residues in the CDR3. From germline, CDR1 is LGHDT and CDR2 YNNKEL (reference sequence). The junction had 13 bases not matched to a gene; V was cut back by 4 bases and J by 1 base. CDR3 nucleotides: TGTGCCAGCAGCCTACGAGCGGGAGGGCGAAGGAAGTCCTACAATGAGCAGTTCTTC. Protein: CASSLRAGGRRKSYNEQFF.

Ten or more counts support this clonotype. Without the conserved terminal phenylalanine or tryptophan, this CDR3 likely stems from a read error. It is unclear where the CDR3 begins or ends on the DNA, so no DNA is shown, and the CDR3 is as TCRdb lists it. This chain uses TRBV7-9 with TRBJ2-1; TRBD1, the table's D call, was not compared with the DNA. Germline-derived CDR1 and CDR2 are SEHNR and FQNEAQ (reference sequence). The CDR3 is 13 residues long, ends included. This CDR3 reads CASRNTLQGEVGV.

Only one count was recorded for this clonotype. J is TRBJ2-2 and V is TRBV7-9, with 7 bases matching TRBD2. CDR1 is SEHNR, CDR2 FQNEAQ, per germline (reference sequence). The CDR3 has 16 residues. Germline trimming cut 4 bases from V and 5 bases from J; bases unmatched to any gene: 10. The CDR3 protein is CASSSPSGKLTGELFF. CDR3 sequence (DNA): TGTGCCAGCAGCTCCCCCAGCGGGAAGCTAACCGGGGAGCTGTTTTTT.

This clonotype was seen many times. The CDR3 region has the DNA TGTGCCAGCAGACCGACAGGGCCGAACACTGAAGCTTTCTTT. As protein: CASRPTGPNTEAFF. This chain links TRBV6-1 with TRBJ1-1; 7 bases agree with TRBD1. Germline V lookup: CDR1 MNHNS, CDR2 SASEGT. The CDR3 totals 14 residues. V lost 6 bases to trimming and J lost 1 base; unmatched junction nucleotides: 5.

The sample holds many counts of this clonotype. V and J are TRBV20-1 and TRBJ1-5; D gene ambiguous. V was clipped by 3 bases and J by 0 bases, with 6 bases between them. Germline lookup yields CDR1 DFQATT and CDR2 SNEGSKA (reference sequence). This CDR3 spans 13 amino acids. The DNA of the CDR3 is TGCAGTGCTAGGCGGGATAGCAATCAGCCCCAGCATTTT. Its translation: CSARRDSNQPQHF.

The sample holds many counts of this clonotype. This chain uses TRBV19 with TRBJ2-5; perhaps TRBD1 as D (6 bases). This CDR3 is 16 amino acids long. Deletions cut 5 bases from V and 1 base from J, with 17 bases between. Germline V gene data show CDR1 as LNHDA and CDR2 as SQIVND (reference sequence). The CDR3 DNA sequence: TGTGCCAGTAGTCCCCTCGGACAGCGCCTCCAAGAGACCCAGTACTTC. This sequence encodes CASSPLGQRLQETQYF.

This clonotype showed up many times. The genes are TRBV19 and TRBJ1-5, with 7 bases identical to TRBD1. The CDR3 is 15 amino acids. The germline V gene encodes CDR1 LNHDA and CDR2 SQIVND (reference sequence). Trimming cost V 6 bases and J 2 bases; bases outside gene matches: 7. The DNA for the CDR3 is TGTGCCAGTAGCCTAGGACAGGATCGCAATCAGCCCCAGCATTTT. Its translation: CASSLGQDRNQPQHF.

This clonotype was seen repeatedly, ten times or more. The chain recombines TRBV5-1 with TRBJ1-1; a weak D match, TRBD1 (6 bases). CDR3 size: 15 residues. The germline V and J ends were trimmed by 0 bases and 3 bases, with 12 bases remaining between them. Germline CDR1 SGHRS, CDR2 YFSETQ. The CDR3 loop reads CASSLVVGADTEAFF. The CDR3 bases are TGCGCCAGCAGCTTGGTTGTGGGGGCCGACACTGAAGCTTTCTTT. Together with reference TRBV5-1 and TRBJ1-1, the CDR3 gives the full variable domain: KAGVTQTPRYLIKTRGQQVTLSCSPISGHRSVSWYQQTPGQGLQFLFEYFSETQRNKGNFPGRFSGRQFSNSRSEMNVSTLELGDSALYLCASSLVVGADTEAFFGQGTRLTVV.

This clonotype showed up many times. The CDR3 bases are TGTGCCAGCAGTCGATCCGGGGGATATAGCAATCAGCCCCAGCATTTT. Translated, it gives CASSRSGGYSNQPQHF. This chain joins TRBV6-2 or TRBV6-3 and TRBJ1-5; possibly TRBD1 for D (5 bases). Trimming stripped 5 bases from V and 0 bases from J, with 14 bases between. The CDR3 spans 16 residues. Germline V gene lookup returns CDR1 MNHEY and CDR2 SVGEGT.

The table lists this clonotype with a few counts. The chain employs TRBV9 and TRBJ2-1; 9 positions agree with TRBD2. This CDR3 comprises 15 residues. CDR1 is SGDLS and CDR2 is YYNGEE in the germline V gene. J gave up 6 bases and V 2 bases, and 6 bases lay outside the gene matches. CDR3 region: CASSVFSGSSNEQFF. The DNA for the CDR3 is TGTGCCAGCAGCGTCTTTAGCGGGAGCTCCAATGAGCAGTTCTTC. The full variable domain, in which reference TRBV9 and TRBJ2-1 provide the parts outside the CDR3, is DSGVTQTPKHLITATGQRVTLRCSPRSGDLSVYWYQQSLDQGLQFLIQYYNGEERAKGNILERFSAQQFPDLHSELNLSSLELGDSALYFCASSVFSGSSNEQFFGPGTRLTVL.

This clonotype has a count of ten or more. J is TRBJ2-7 and V is TRBV12-5; no clear D gene. The V end was cut by 3 bases, the J end by 12 bases, with 15 bases between. Germline CDR1 reads LGHNT; CDR2 reads FRNRAP. The CDR3 is 12 amino acids. CDR3 in DNA: TGTGCTAGTGGTTTCGACACCACTACACCGTACTTC. Encoded protein: CASGFDTTTPYF. The full variable domain, completed using reference TRBV12-5 and TRBJ2-7, is DARVTQTPRHKVTEMGQEVTMRCQPILGHNTVFWYRQTMMQGLELLAYFRNRAPLDDSGMPKDRFSAEMPDATLATLKIQPSEPRDSAVYFCASGFDTTTPYFGPGTRLTVT.